This T cell receptor (beta chain) was sequenced in a study of blood T cell repertoires in COVID-19. Study at large: The cDNA or gDNA used as material had been derived from T cells, B-cell-depleted T cells, or PBMCs.

In the original processing: Amplification from reference gene primers served as the basis for estimated nucleated cell counts. Here immunoSEQ multiplex PCR was the method, and the copy in TCRdb shows in-frame clones only, minus some. V and J calls and clone size come straight from that table; D and trimming were deduced from the DNA. Of 70,000 or so clones detected, about 88% appear once; the ten largest clones hold 1.5%. The germline gives CDR1 SGHTA, CDR2 FQGNSA. The CDR3 covers 15 residues. J lost 4 bases, V lost 5 bases, and 8 bases had no gene match. This receptor was identified in a man between 45 and 60 years old with acute or convalescent COVID-19. The sequenced material came from peripheral blood. The chain recombines TRBV7-2 with TRBJ1-2; 9 bases fit TRBD1. CDR3 in DNA: TGTGCCAGCAGCCGTTCAGGACAGGGGAGCTATGGCTACACCTTC. This sequence encodes CASSRSGQGSYGYTF.